The 21 T cell receptor beta chains listed next were all sequenced from one sample in a study of OX40 agonist ivuxolimab in advanced cancers. The assay was immunoSEQ multiplex PCR, and TCRdb's table has in-frame clones only and misses some. The sample carries approximately 120,000 clones, around 90% recorded once. The specimen was CD4+ or CD8+ T cells sorted from blood, collected in a trial of the OX40 agonist ivuxolimab. The receptors derive from an adult with an advanced solid tumor such as melanoma, head and neck, liver or kidney cancer.

The chain is built from TRBV28 and TRBJ1-1; D is ambiguous. The V gene's germline CDR1 is MDHEN and CDR2 SYDVKM. Trimming removed 6 bases at V and 0 bases at J, with 14 bases between. There are 15 residues in the CDR3. CDR3 nucleotides: TGTGCCAGCAGCACCGCATATTTAATGAACACTGAAGCTTTCTTT. Its protein product is CASSTAYLMNTEAFF.

This chain connects TRBV19 to TRBJ2-3; 7 positions match TRBD2. CDR1 and CDR2 from the germline V gene are LNHDA and SQIVND (reference sequence). V trimming: 7 bases; J trimming: 1 base; junction bases outside the gene matches: 8. The CDR3 totals 15 residues. The CDR3 DNA sequence: TGTGCCAGTATCGAGAGGGGAGGGGGCACAGATACGCAGTATTTT. Translating gives CASIERGGGTDTQYF.

This rearrangement joins TRBV7-3 to TRBJ2-3, with TRBD2 matching 16 bases. V lost 3 bases to trimming and J lost 1 base; unmatched junction nucleotides: 1. Germline V CDR1 and CDR2: SGHTA, FQGTGA. CDR3 length equals 17 residues. CDR3 DNA sequence: TGTGCCAGCAGCTTTGGGACTAGCGGGAGGGGCACAGATACGCAGTATTTT. This codes for CASSFGTSGRGTDTQYF.

The chain carries TRBV18 and TRBJ1-2, with a weak D call TRBD1 (5 bases). Germline V gene lookup returns CDR1 KGHSH and CDR2 LQKENI. Deletions cut 1 base from V and 7 bases from J, with 10 bases between. This CDR3 region has 13 residues. The CDR3 spells CASSPQGSIGYTF. DNA of the CDR3: TGTGCCAGCTCACCACAGGGGTCGATTGGCTACACCTTC.

The chain carries TRBV4-3 and TRBJ2-6; 7 bases map to TRBD1. J lost 4 bases, V lost 8 bases, and 8 bases had no gene match. This CDR3 has 15 amino acids. Germline CDR1 LGHNA, CDR2 YSLEER. CDR3 residues: CASGDSRGGANVLTF. The CDR3 DNA reads as TGCGCCAGCGGGGACAGCCGGGGAGGGGCCAACGTCCTGACTTTC.

This clone was found once. The chain couples TRBV7-3 to TRBJ2-2; D ambiguous. Trimming left V 5 bases short and J 0 bases short, with 13 bases between. The CDR3 covers 16 residues. Looked up from germline, CDR1 is SGHTA and CDR2 is FQGTGA. The DNA of the CDR3 is TGTGCCAGCAGCCCGAATCGAAATTCGAACACCGGGGAGCTGTTTTTT. Encoded protein: CASSPNRNSNTGELFF.

The chain couples TRBV5-8 to TRBJ1-2; D unresolved. Germline CDR1 reads SGHTS; CDR2 reads YDEGEE. There are 13 residues in the CDR3. Trimming took 1 base from V and 6 from J, leaving 10 bases between them. The CDR3 bases are TGTGCCAGCAGCTTGTTGGAATTCAATGGCTACACCTTC. Translation gives CASSLLEFNGYTF.

The rearrangement links TRBV27 to TRBJ1-1, with D maybe TRBD1 (5 bases). Germline CDR1 is MNHEY and CDR2 is SMNVEV (reference sequence). CDR3 length: 17 amino acids. V was cut by 4 bases and J by 1 base, with 19 bases left in between. For the CDR3, the DNA is TGTGCCAGCAGTTGGGGGATAAGGGCCTCGGGGAACACTGAAGCTTTCTTT. It yields the protein CASSWGIRASGNTEAFF.

The count of this clone is one. This chain uses TRBV28 with TRBJ2-7; 15 bases align to TRBD2. This CDR3 is 15 amino acids long. The germline CDR1 and CDR2 sequences are MDHEN and SYDVKM. Losses at the gene ends were 5 bases for V and 8 bases for J; bases not matched to a gene: 7. The CDR3 DNA is TGTGCCAGCAGTCCGGACGGACTAGCGGGAGGGAAGCAGTACTTC. Amino acid sequence: CASSPDGLAGGKQYF.

This sequence joins TRBV30 and TRBJ2-5, with unresolved D. Germline V gene lookup returns CDR1 GTSNPN and CDR2 SVGIG (reference sequence). V gave up 3 bases and J gave up 2 bases, with 7 bases separating them. The length of the CDR3 is 12 residues. The CDR3 loop is CAWSQEQETQYF. The CDR3 nucleotides read TGTGCCTGGAGCCAGGAACAAGAGACCCAGTACTTC.

The chain recombines TRBV19 with TRBJ2-1, with 11 bases fitting TRBD1. The V gene end was trimmed by 3 bases and the J gene end by 5 bases; junction bases not matched to a gene: 3. The germline gives CDR1 LNHDA, CDR2 SQIVND (reference sequence). This CDR3 spans 15 amino acids. In DNA form, the CDR3 reads TGTGCCAGTAGTATGTGGACAGGGGGCCACAATGAGCAGTTCTTC. It specifies CASSMWTGGHNEQFF.

This rearrangement joins TRBV14 to TRBJ2-6; D gene ambiguous. Trimming took 3 bases from V and 2 from J, leaving 5 bases between them. Looked up from germline, CDR1 is SGHDN and CDR2 is FVKESK. The CDR3 runs 14 residues. CDR3 DNA: TGTGCCAGCAGCCAGGTGGCTGGGGCCAACGTCCTGACTTTC. Translation: CASSQVAGANVLTF.

The chain links TRBV5-6 to TRBJ2-3; D gene unclear. Germline V gene lookup returns CDR1 SGHDT and CDR2 YYEEEE. The CDR3 loop spans 12 amino acids. Trimming took off 1 base at V and 7 bases at J, with 7 bases between the two ends. CDR3 coding DNA: TGTGCCAGCAGCTTGTTAGGGAATACGCAGTATTTT. Encoded protein: CASSLLGNTQYF.

This chain connects TRBV6-6 to TRBJ1-1; D is unclear. CDR3 size: 12 residues. Trimming removed 5 bases at V and 7 bases at J, with 11 bases between. Germline-derived CDR1 and CDR2 are MNHNY and SVGAGI (reference sequence). CDR3 residues: CASSLSLGEAFF. For the CDR3, the DNA is TGTGCCAGCAGTCTTTCATTAGGTGAAGCTTTCTTT.

The rearrangement uses TRBV6-1 and TRBJ1-5; D is unresolved. Germline CDR1 is MNHNS and CDR2 is SASEGT. The V gene lost 8 bases and the J gene lost 2 bases, with 4 bases spanning the gap. CDR3 length: 11 residues. This chain's CDR3 is CASRGNQPQHF. CDR3 in DNA: TGTGCCAGCCGGGGCAATCAGCCCCAGCATTTT.

A word on this clone: Different DNA sequences within this sample yield the same CDR3. This rearrangement joins TRBV7-8 to TRBJ1-2; D is undetermined. Trimming removed 10 bases at V and 4 bases at J, with 13 bases between. The CDR3 runs to 12 residues. Per the germline V gene, CDR1 is SGHVS and CDR2 is FQNEAQ. DNA of the CDR3: TGTGCCACAGGACGGCCGGTCTATGGCTACACCTTC. It is translated as CATGRPVYGYTF.

V gene TRBV7-3 combines with J gene TRBJ2-7; 8 bases agree with TRBD1. V dropped 5 bases and J dropped 2; count of bases not matched to a gene: 5. CDR1 is SGHTA, CDR2 FQGTGA, per germline. The CDR3 length is 14 residues. CDR3 coding DNA: TGTGCCAGCAGCCCTGGACAGGGAACCTACGAGCAGTACTTC. Amino acid sequence: CASSPGQGTYEQYF.

The J gene is TRBJ2-7, the V gene TRBV6-6, with 8 bases that match TRBD2. The CDR3 sequence is 15 residues long. Germline V gene lookup returns CDR1 MNHNY and CDR2 SVGAGI (reference sequence). V was clipped by 6 bases and J by 3 bases; unmatched bases: 10. DNA of the CDR3: TGTGCCAGCAGAAGGGATAGCGGGACTGTCTACGAGCAGTACTTC. Translation: CASRRDSGTVYEQYF.

The genes are TRBV28 and TRBJ2-3, with no clear D. The germline gives CDR1 MDHEN, CDR2 SYDVKM. The CDR3 has 11 residues. With 5 bases removed from V and 11 bases from J, the gap between germline ends came to 11 bases. The chain's CDR3 is CASSPGAVQYF. CDR3 nucleotide sequence: TGTGCCAGCAGTCCAGGTGCGGTGCAGTATTTT.

This clone occurred once. The V gene is TRBV28, the J gene TRBJ2-7; 7 bases agree with TRBD1. Germline CDR1 reads MDHEN; CDR2 reads SYDVKM. V lost 3 bases, J lost 2 bases, and 7 bases stayed unmatched. The CDR3 is made up of 15 amino acids. The CDR3 nucleotides read TGTGCCAGCAGTTTCTCCGACAGGGCCACCTACGAGCAGTACTTC. This sequence encodes CASSFSDRATYEQYF.

This chain links TRBV27 with TRBJ1-2, with 11 bases that match TRBD1. This CDR3 comprises 12 residues. V shed 10 bases, J shed 7 bases, and the junction held 5 bases outside the gene matches. Germline lookup yields CDR1 MNHEY and CDR2 SMNVEV (reference sequence). The DNA for the CDR3 is TGTGCCACCTCGGACAGGGGGCTTGGCTACACCTTC. This encodes CATSDRGLGYTF.